This section outlines one TCR beta chain sequence together with its context. Its antigen is unidentified. The primer mix had 60 Vbeta and 13 Jbeta primers. Data came from immunoSEQ multiplex PCR; TCRdb stores just in-frame clones and leaves some out. The table shows 200,000 to 250,000 clones, with approximately 82% occurring only once. The data are from a study of cytomegalovirus exposure and HLA in healthy donors. At the level of the study: There were some 400 genotyped donors. Of these, 75% to 90% fell in the genetic ancestry cluster associated with self-reported Caucasian donors. Regarding the study as a whole: Clonal expansion, a later analysis showed, was greater in HLA-associated TCR beta chains than in equally common others. In a later analysis, TCR beta V- and J-gene trimming showed a link to a missense DCLRE1C variant. Previous analysis showed most TCR beta V segments were productive about 87% or about 30% of the time.

This receptor was taken from a male donor in good health and CMV-seronegative. Source material: PBMCs.

The DNA for the CDR3 is TGTGCCAGCAGCCATCGGACTAGCGGGAGAGACCAAGAGACCCAGTACTTC. Translating gives CASSHRTSGRDQETQYF. This chain uses TRBV11-2 with TRBJ2-5, with 13 nucleotides matching TRBD2. Per germline, CDR1 SGHAT and CDR2 FQNNGV. The CDR3 contains 17 residues. V shed 5 bases and J 0 bases; nucleotides not matched to a gene: 6.